This is a list of T cell receptor beta chains from one sample in a study of T cell clones after liver transplantation. Method: immunoSEQ multiplex PCR; TCRdb's copy keeps in-frame clones and lacks some. The sample lists roughly 53,000 clones, 70% to 75% occurring once. The sample in question was CD4+ T cells from blood, obtained at the 22-month timepoint. The receptor set was obtained from a human patient who received a liver transplant. Some of the T cells might come from the graft donor. Both conserved end residues are part of each CDR3. Fields, in order: J gene, D gene, V gene, CDR3 protein. D genes are given only for firm matches.

TRBJ1-2 . TRBV5-4 CASSLGRVDGYTF
TRBJ2-3 . TRBV5-1 CASSLGQGGWDTQYF
TRBJ2-3 TRBD2 TRBV7-3 CASSLGLAGGGDTQYF
TRBJ1-6 . TRBV5-8 CASSLFGGRSPLHF
TRBJ2-7 . TRBV30 CAWSPGQTGYEQYF
TRBJ2-7 . TRBV10-3 CAMGTGSEQYF
TRBJ2-3 . TRBV6-1 CASSDRAPLGADTQYF
TRBJ2-7 . TRBV10-3 CAISENSYEQYF
TRBJ1-6 TRBD1 TRBV7-9 CASSLAENRGSPLHF
TRBJ2-3 . TRBV2 CASSVRDTQYF
TRBJ2-1 . TRBV2 CASGTLIGPNEQFF
TRBJ2-3 TRBD2 TRBV7-2 CASSTIAGTSTDTQYF
TRBJ1-1 TRBD1 TRBV10-1 CASKVRTGQLNTEAFF
TRBJ2-6 TRBD1 TRBV2 CASGPGQGYFMGDSGANVLTF
TRBJ1-4 TRBD1 TRBV5-5 CASSSPGTGVEKLFF
TRBJ2-1 . TRBV19 CASSANRNEQFF
TRBJ2-3 . TRBV7-3 CASSLGGVGTDTQYF
TRBJ1-2 . TRBV29-1 CSVEKGEGYTF
TRBJ2-3 . TRBV2 CASSARTSSTDTQYF
TRBJ1-2 . TRBV28 CASSFLGEYGYTF
TRBJ1-5 TRBD1 TRBV6-5 CASSSTGGQPQHF
TRBJ2-3 . TRBV18 CASSRDRADTQYF
TRBJ2-7 . TRBV11-2 CASSLALGRRAYEQYF
TRBJ1-2 . TRBV7-9 CASSWEGYGYGYTF
TRBJ2-7 . TRBV30 CACTGVQEQYF
TRBJ1-2 TRBD1 TRBV5-4 CASSPWTGGLIYGYTF
TRBJ1-2 TRBD1 TRBV6-1 CASSEAQGAYGYTF
TRBJ2-2 . TRBV5-6 CASSLGPRNTGELFF
TRBJ1-5 . TRBV4-1 CASSQDPLQGRQPQHF
TRBJ1-1 . TRBV5-1 CASSTSAAMNTEAFF
TRBJ2-5 TRBD1 TRBV6-6 CASRGRGRETQYF
TRBJ1-1 TRBD1 TRBV28 CASSPNLGQVNTEAFF
TRBJ2-1 TRBD2 TRBV7-3 CASSSAGGGSNEQFF
TRBJ2-7 . TRBV9 CASSPRTGHEQYF
TRBJ2-4 TRBD1 TRBV27 CASSLSGQGGNIQYF
TRBJ2-1 TRBD1 TRBV6-6 CASIRDRVGNEQFF
TRBJ1-6 TRBD1 TRBV5-6 CASSAPGQGDIYNSPLHF
TRBJ1-2 TRBD1 TRBV28 CASTTDRAPNTF
TRBJ1-5 . TRBV10-1 CASSSSGYQPQHF
TRBJ1-2 . TRBV5-5 CASSLVGTLNNGYTF
TRBJ2-5 . TRBV5-6 CASSLVQETQYF
TRBJ1-3 . TRBV11-2 CASSDRASGNTIYF